This is a list of T cell receptor beta chains from one sample in a study of shared clonotypes between healthy human individuals. Produced via immunoSEQ multiplex PCR; TCRdb's table is partial and in-frame only. The data contain 2 million to 3 million clones, 90% to 95% of them singletons. Material for sequencing was naive CD4+ T cells from PBMCs. The receptors were gathered from a man aged 18 to 35 in good health. Some clones in this sample may be carry-over from other donors' samples. Each CDR3 is given with its conserved first and last residue. A D gene is named only where the DNA matches it firmly. Size tells how often a clone was seen (once, few, many) or the class of an expanded clone, and some rows leave it out.

TRBV11-2	TRBJ1-1	-	-	TGTGCCAGCAGCTTTCTTGGGCGGAGCGGTAGGGACACTGAAGCTTTCTTT	CASSFLGRSGRDTEAFF
TRBV5-4	TRBJ2-7	TRBD2	-	TGTGCCAGCAGCCTGGGAGGGACGGGAGTGCCCGAGCAGTACTTC	CASSLGGTGVPEQYF
TRBV5-5	TRBJ2-7	TRBD1	-	TGTGCCAGCAGCCGAACCACAGGGGGCGCCTGGGACAGGTACTTC	CASSRTTGGAWDRYF
TRBV6-5	TRBJ1-1	TRBD1	-	TGTGCCAGCACCCTAAACAGGGGGCTCGCTGAAGCTTTCTTT	CASTLNRGLAEAFF
TRBV30	TRBJ1-5	TRBD1	-	TGTGCCTGGGCTGTTGGGACAGGGGCCAATCAGCCCCAGCATTTT	CAWAVGTGANQPQHF
TRBV7-2	TRBJ1-6	-	-	TGTGCCAGCAGCCCCTCGGCAGGGAATAATTCACCCCTCCACTTT	CASSPSAGNNSPLHF
TRBV4-2	TRBJ2-2	-	-	TGTGCCAGCAGCCACGAGCGGAACACCGGGGAGCTGTTTTTT	CASSHERNTGELFF
TRBV9	TRBJ1-2	TRBD1	-	TGTGCCAGCAGCGCCCGGACAGGGGGCGCCTATGGCTACACCTTC	CASSARTGGAYGYTF
TRBV28	TRBJ1-3	-	-	TGTGCCAGCAGTCCCCGCAGGGGCGCCGGGGGAAACACCATATATTTT	CASSPRRGAGGNTIYF
TRBV25-1	TRBJ1-1	TRBD1	-	TGTGCCAGCAGTCCTCACGACAGGGTAGACACTGAAGCTTTCTTT	CASSPHDRVDTEAFF
TRBV6-1	TRBJ1-4	-	-	TGTGCCAGCAGTCCCCGCGGGGGGGGACTGTTTTTT	CASSPRGGGLFF
TRBV9	TRBJ2-5	-	-	TGTGCCAGCAGCCCCTCGAGTACAGGCCAAGAGACCCAGTACTTC	CASSPSSTGQETQYF
TRBV28	TRBJ1-1	-	-	TGTGCCAGCAGTTTGTTTCTCCGTGGGGCTTTCTTT	CASSLFLRGAFF
TRBV18	TRBJ2-7	-	-	TGTGCCAGCTCACCGGACACTTACGAGCAGTACTTC	CASSPDTYEQYF
TRBV2	TRBJ2-1	TRBD2	-	TGTGCCAGCAGTCCCCGGACTAGCGGGCCCTCCCGCGAGTTCTTC	CASSPRTSGPSREFF
TRBV10-1	TRBJ1-5	TRBD1	-	TGCGCCAGCAGTGAGTCGGGGACAGGGCTGAGGAGCAATCAGCCCCAGCATTTT	CASSESGTGLRSNQPQHF
TRBV5-6	TRBJ2-3	TRBD2	-	TGTGCCAGCAGCTTGGGCGGGAGAGCAGATACGCAGTATTTT	CASSLGGRADTQYF
TRBV28	TRBJ1-5	-	-	TGTGCCAGCAGCCCTCCATTGGGTCAGCCCCAGCATTTT	CASSPPLGQPQHF
TRBV18	TRBJ2-3	-	-	TGTGCCAGCTCCCCTGGGGGAGCCACAGATACGCAGTATTTT	CASSPGGATDTQYF
TRBV5-1	TRBJ2-3	TRBD2	-	TGCGCCAGCAGCCTCTCTAGCGGGAGAAGCACAGATACGCAGTATTTT	CASSLSSGRSTDTQYF
TRBV2	TRBJ1-6	-	-	TGTGCCAGCAGGGACGTGAATTCACCCCTCCACTTT	CASRDVNSPLHF
TRBV15	TRBJ1-4	-	once	TGTGCCACCAGCAGAGGGCGAACCCAACGGGAAAAACTGTTTTTT	CATSRGRTQREKLFF
TRBV7-3	TRBJ2-2	TRBD2	-	TGTGCCAGCAGCTTAAATCAGCGGGGGAACACCGGGGAGCTGTTTTTT	CASSLNQRGNTGELFF
TRBV11-2	TRBJ1-1	TRBD1	-	TGTGCCAGCAGATCACAGGGGGCGCGAACTGAAGCTTTCTTT	CASRSQGARTEAFF